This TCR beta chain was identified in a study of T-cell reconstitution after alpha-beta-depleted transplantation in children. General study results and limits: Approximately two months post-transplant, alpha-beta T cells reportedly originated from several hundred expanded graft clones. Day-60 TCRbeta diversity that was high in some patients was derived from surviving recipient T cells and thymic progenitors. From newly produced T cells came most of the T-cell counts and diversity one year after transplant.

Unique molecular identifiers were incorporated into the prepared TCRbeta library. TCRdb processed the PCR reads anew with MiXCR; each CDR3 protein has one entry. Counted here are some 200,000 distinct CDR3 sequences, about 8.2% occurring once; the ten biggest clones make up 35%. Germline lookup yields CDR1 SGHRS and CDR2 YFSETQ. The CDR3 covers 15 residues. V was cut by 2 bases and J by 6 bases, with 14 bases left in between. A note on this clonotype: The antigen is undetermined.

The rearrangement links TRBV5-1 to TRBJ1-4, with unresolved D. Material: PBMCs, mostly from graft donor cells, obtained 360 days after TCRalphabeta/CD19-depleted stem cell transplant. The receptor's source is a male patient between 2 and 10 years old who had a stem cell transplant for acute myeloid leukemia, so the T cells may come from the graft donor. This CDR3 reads CASSLYRRVDEKLFF. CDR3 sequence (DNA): TGCGCCAGCAGCTTATATCGGAGGGTGGATGAAAAACTGTTTTTT.